This T cell receptor (beta chain) was sequenced for a study of cytomegalovirus exposure and HLA in healthy donors. Study results and caveats: Cytomegalovirus association was assigned to about 150 TCR beta chains. Beyond CMV serostatus, there was no information to go on about immune exposure. Follow-up analysis found HLA locus-dependent TCR association rates, highest for DRB1 and lowest for HLA-C.

It was with 60 Vbeta and 13 Jbeta primers that the PCR ran. Assay: immunoSEQ multiplex PCR; the TCRdb copy retains only in-frame clones and omits some. This table has some 130,000 clones, approximately 80% appearing once. There were likely unrecorded immune exposures, though donors were nominally healthy when sampled. About this clone itself: Its target is not known.

Germline V lookup: CDR1 MNHNY, CDR2 SVGAGI (reference sequence). V lost 2 bases and J 3 bases, leaving 11 bases between the germline ends. This CDR3 is built from 15 residues. Sequenced sample: PBMCs. This rearrangement joins TRBV6-6 to TRBJ1-3; D ambiguous. The source is a middle-aged woman in good health and CMV-seropositive. The CDR3 here is CASSYGRSGGNTIYF. CDR3 in DNA: TGTGCCAGCAGTTACGGCCGAAGTGGTGGAAACACCATATATTTT.